The entry below describes one T cell receptor (beta chain). Its antigen is unknown. Other DNA sequences of this sample code for an identical CDR3. The method was immunoSEQ multiplex PCR; TCRdb's version includes in-frame clones alone and lacks a portion of them. The table has 200,000 to 300,000 clones, about 80% seen once; the top ten hold around 0.6%. These data originate in a study of Tregs in tolerant kidney transplant recipients. Findings of the study overall: The most relevant donor-specific Treg TCRbeta repertoire apparently came from expansion with activated donor B cells. Biological reproducibility was not directly addressed in this study. The small number of patients limits these findings pending further validation.

Trimming took 5 bases from V and 0 from J; bases not matched to a gene: 5. The germline gives CDR1 MNHEY, CDR2 SVGAGI. The CDR3 is 15 residues long. Unstimulated regulatory T cells (CD4+CD25+CD127-), CD4+CD25- non-regulatory cells, CD4 and CD8 cells were FACS-sorted from thawed PBMCs. The source is a human donor in good health. Sequenced sample: CD4+ T cells from blood. The chain has TRBV6-5 and TRBJ2-7, with TRBD2 matching over 9 bases. CDR3 nucleotides: TGTGCCAGCAGTCCGCGGGAGGGGAGCTCCTACGAGCAGTACTTC. It specifies CASSPREGSSYEQYF.